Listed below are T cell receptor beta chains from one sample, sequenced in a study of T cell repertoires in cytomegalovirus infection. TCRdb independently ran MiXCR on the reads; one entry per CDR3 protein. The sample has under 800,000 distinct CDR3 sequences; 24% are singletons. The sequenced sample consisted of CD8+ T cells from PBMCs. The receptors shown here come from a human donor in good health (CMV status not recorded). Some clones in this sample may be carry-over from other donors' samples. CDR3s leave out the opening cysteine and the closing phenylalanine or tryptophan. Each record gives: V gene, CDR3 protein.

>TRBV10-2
ASSEEDRVNQPQH
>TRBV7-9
ASSKGTSGGETQY
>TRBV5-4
ASSRGTNYNEQF
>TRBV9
ASSVPAI
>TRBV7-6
ASSLASLMESEQF
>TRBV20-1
SAIETAMGRNQPQH
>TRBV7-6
ASSLAEAWNTEAF
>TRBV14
ASSQDWVLRETQY
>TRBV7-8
ASSFPEGENTGELF
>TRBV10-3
AISDSSRDLNSPLH
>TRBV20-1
SARTGNSYT
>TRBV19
ASSIEALNYGYT
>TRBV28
ASSLRGTLGDEQY
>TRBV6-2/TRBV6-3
ASSPLTSLSYNEQF
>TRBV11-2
ASSGGDSRYNSPLH
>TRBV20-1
SALLWAQSSTDTQY
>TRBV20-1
SAFHKNTEAF
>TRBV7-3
ASSSNRAPYNEQF
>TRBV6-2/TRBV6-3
ASSYSPTGYGYT
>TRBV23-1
ASRGTGIVSYGYT
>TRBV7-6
ATQLNSGGAISYNEQF
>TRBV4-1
ASSQIAGGGIGELF
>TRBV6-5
ASSYSGAIFPNLPLH
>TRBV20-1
SANSDRDTEAF
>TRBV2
AIAGTFTDTQY
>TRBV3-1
ASSQGTGQAF
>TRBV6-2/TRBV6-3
ASSLEQDLIGANVLT
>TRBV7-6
ASSRTGAGGEAF
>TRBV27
ASSFWGQKQF
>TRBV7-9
ASSSGSGTTEAF
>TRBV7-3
ASSQTGGLGDTQY
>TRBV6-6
ASSYPMAGKNTEAF
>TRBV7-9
ASSSSRVLNTGELF
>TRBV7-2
ASSLGGTVNTEAF
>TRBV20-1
SAPFIGLAGGWEQY
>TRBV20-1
SAQGLAGETDTQY